These 9 T cell receptor beta chains share one sample of origin, sequenced in a study of cytotoxic CD8 clonotypes in ibrutinib-treated CLL. Assay: immunoSEQ multiplex PCR; the TCRdb copy retains only in-frame clones and omits some. This repertoire shows approximately 45,000 clones, 55% to 80% found once; its top ten account for roughly 13%. Material: PBMCs, obtained after 12 months of ibrutinib treatment. All receptors derive from a human donor with chronic lymphocytic leukemia.

This chain joins TRBV10-1 and TRBJ2-1; D is unresolved. Per germline, CDR1 WNHNN and CDR2 SYGVQD (reference sequence). This CDR3 region has 13 residues. Trimming stripped 4 bases from V and 5 bases from J, with 9 bases between. This CDR3 reads CASSGVMDNEQFF. The DNA for the CDR3 is TGCGCCAGCAGTGGGGTGATGGACAATGAGCAGTTCTTC.

The rearrangement uses TRBV18 and TRBJ1-4, with a tentative D call TRBD1 (5 bases). Trimming cost V 4 bases and J 8 bases, with 11 bases left between them. Germline lookup yields CDR1 KGHSH and CDR2 LQKENI. This CDR3 region has 13 residues. The CDR3 nucleotides read TGTGCCAGCTCACTCAGGGTGCAGGAAAAACTGTTTTTT. Amino acids: CASSLRVQEKLFF.

The CDR3, as DNA: TGTGCCAGCACCGCCCGAGGCGGGGGCACTTCCAATGAGCAGTTCTTC. Amino acid sequence: CASTARGGGTSNEQFF. The chain links TRBV11-2 to TRBJ2-1; tentative D call: TRBD2 (7 bases). The CDR3 totals 16 residues. The V gene lost 7 bases and the J gene lost 6 bases, with 22 bases spanning the gap. Germline CDR1 reads SGHAT; CDR2 reads FQNNGV.

This rearrangement joins TRBV7-6 to TRBJ2-2; the D is unclear. Germline assignment: CDR1 SGHVS and CDR2 FNYEAQ. The CDR3 length is 15 residues. V lost 3 bases and J 4 bases, leaving 12 bases between the germline ends. CDR3 DNA: TGTGCCAGCAGCTTCACGGTATTGAGCACCGGGGAGCTGTTTTTT. It encodes CASSFTVLSTGELFF.

The V call is TRBV2, the J call TRBJ2-5, with 11 bases aligning to TRBD2. Germline V gives CDR1 SNHLY, CDR2 FYNNEI. Trimming at V came to 5 bases and at J to 5 bases, leaving 7 bases not matched to a gene. This CDR3 has 15 amino acids. CDR3 sequence (DNA): TGTGCCAGCAGTAGTAGCGGGGGGGTCGTTGAGACCCAGTACTTC. Amino acid sequence: CASSSSGGVVETQYF. The variable domain in full, completed from reference TRBV2 and TRBJ2-5, reads EPEVTQTPSHQVTQMGQEVILRCVPISNHLYFYWYRQILGQKVEFLVSFYNNEISEKSEIFDDQFSVERPDGSNFTLKIRSTKLEDSAMYFCASSSSGGVVETQYFGPGTRLLVL.

The chain carries TRBV4-1 and TRBJ2-5, with D hard to call. The CDR3 totals 16 residues. Trimming stripped 0 bases from V and 4 bases from J, with 15 bases between. Germline V gene sequence: CDR1 MGHRA, CDR2 YSYEKL. DNA of the CDR3: TGCGCCAGCAGCCAAGAAAGATATGCAGGTTTAGAGACCCAGTACTTC. It encodes CASSQERYAGLETQYF.

The genes are TRBV15 and TRBJ2-7, with D possibly being TRBD1 (6 bases). Per germline, CDR1 LNHNV and CDR2 YYDKDF (reference sequence). The CDR3 is made up of 13 amino acids. V was clipped by 3 bases and J by 3 bases, with 9 bases between them. This CDR3 reads CATSSGTNYEQYF. As DNA, the CDR3 is TGTGCCACCAGCAGCGGGACAAACTACGAGCAGTACTTC. The entire variable domain, with the rest obtained from reference TRBV15 and TRBJ2-7, is as follows: DAMVIQNPRYQVTQFGKPVTLSCSQTLNHNVMYWYQQKSSQAPKLLFHYYDKDFNNEADTPDNFQSRRPNTSFCFLDIRSPGLGDTAMYLCATSSGTNYEQYFGPGTRLTVT.

The chain is built from TRBV7-3 and TRBJ2-2; D might be TRBD2 (6 bases). Germline V CDR1 and CDR2: SGHTA, FQGTGA. Deletions cut 2 bases from V and 2 bases from J, with 12 bases between. This CDR3 region has 16 residues. This CDR3 is CASSLASGGNTGELFF. The CDR3 DNA reads TGTGCCAGCAGCTTAGCATCCGGGGGAAACACCGGGGAGCTGTTTTTT.

The chain has TRBV5-1 and TRBJ1-2; 10 nucleotides match TRBD1. Germline V CDR1 and CDR2: SGHRS, YFSETQ. The V gene end was trimmed by 4 bases and the J gene end by 6 bases; junction bases not matched to a gene: 6. CDR3 length equals 14 residues. The CDR3 DNA is TGCGCCAGCAGCGGGGGACAGGGGACAGATGGCTACACCTTC. Its protein product is CASSGGQGTDGYTF.